This T cell receptor (beta chain) was identified in a study of beta chain features in type 1 diabetes. Study-wide findings and caveats: Patients showed naive, central memory and Treg TCRB repertoires that appeared more similar than those of healthy donors.

Comments on this clone: What it recognizes is unknown.

Of the isolated RNA, all was reverse transcribed, and so the sequenced material was expressed TCRB transcripts. The data were produced by immunoSEQ multiplex PCR, yet TCRdb's version contains in-frame clones alone and is incomplete. The table includes hundreds of thousands of clones, 30% detected once. Germline CDR1 SEHNR, CDR2 FQNEAQ (reference sequence). Trimming removed 5 bases from V and 5 bases from J; junction bases left unmatched: 10. The CDR3 spans 15 residues. The clonotype was recovered from a young man in good health. Sequenced: naive CD4+ T cells from blood. This sequence joins TRBV7-9 and TRBJ2-7; 9 positions match TRBD1. The CDR3 bases are TGTGCCAGCAGCCAACCGGACAGGGGCAGCGACGAGCAGTACTTC. As protein: CASSQPDRGSDEQYF.